This record covers a single TCR beta chain. Its target is not known. This specimen belongs to a study of cytomegalovirus exposure and HLA in healthy donors. The study's findings and limits: Further analysis was carried out later, and it showed several of the most significant clusters appearing linked to common viral pathogens.

The primer mix had 60 Vbeta and 13 Jbeta primers. Sequencing used immunoSEQ multiplex PCR; TCRdb keeps in-frame clones, though not all of them. The sample consists of around 120,000 clones, just over 75% of them appearing once. This CDR3 has 16 amino acids. Unmatched junction bases numbered 10, after V lost 4 bases and J lost 4 bases. Germline CDR1 reads SGHKS; CDR2 reads YYEKEE (reference sequence). The source material was PBMCs. This receptor was identified in a woman between 45 and 65 years old in good health and CMV-seronegative. The gene calls are TRBV5-5 and TRBJ2-5; 10 positions agree with TRBD2. The CDR3 DNA follows: TGTGCCAGCAGCCCCATCGAGCGGGAGGGAGGAGAGACCCAGTACTTC. Residues: CASSPIEREGGETQYF.